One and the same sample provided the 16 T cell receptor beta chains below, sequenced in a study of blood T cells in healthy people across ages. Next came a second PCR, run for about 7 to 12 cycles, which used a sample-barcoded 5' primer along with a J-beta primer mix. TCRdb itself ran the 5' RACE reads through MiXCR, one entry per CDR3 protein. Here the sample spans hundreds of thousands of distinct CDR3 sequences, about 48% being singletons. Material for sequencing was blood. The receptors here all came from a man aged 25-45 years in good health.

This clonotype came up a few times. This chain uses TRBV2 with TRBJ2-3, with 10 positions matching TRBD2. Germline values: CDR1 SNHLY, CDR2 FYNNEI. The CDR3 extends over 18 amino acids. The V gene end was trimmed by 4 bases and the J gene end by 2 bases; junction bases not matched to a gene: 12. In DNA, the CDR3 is TGTGCCAGCAGTGTCCCTTGGCCCACTAGCGGGGACACAGATACGCAGTATTTT. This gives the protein CASSVPWPTSGDTDTQYF.

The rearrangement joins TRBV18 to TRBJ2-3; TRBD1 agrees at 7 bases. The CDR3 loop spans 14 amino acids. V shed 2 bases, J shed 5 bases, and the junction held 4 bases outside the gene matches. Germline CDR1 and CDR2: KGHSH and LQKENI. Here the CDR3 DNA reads TGTGCCAGCTCACCAAAAGGGGGCAGAGATACGCAGTATTTT. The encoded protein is CASSPKGGRDTQYF.

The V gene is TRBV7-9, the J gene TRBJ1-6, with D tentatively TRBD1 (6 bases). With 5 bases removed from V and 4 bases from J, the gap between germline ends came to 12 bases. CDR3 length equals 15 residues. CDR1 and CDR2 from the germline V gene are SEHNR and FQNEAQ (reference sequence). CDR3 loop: CASSRDIIYNSPLHF. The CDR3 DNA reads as TGTGCCAGCAGCCGGGACATTATTTATAATTCACCCCTCCACTTT.

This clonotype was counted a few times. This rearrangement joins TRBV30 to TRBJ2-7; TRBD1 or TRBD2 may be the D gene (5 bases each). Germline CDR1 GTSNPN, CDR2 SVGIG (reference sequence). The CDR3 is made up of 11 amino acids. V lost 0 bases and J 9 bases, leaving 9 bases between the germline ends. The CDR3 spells CAWSVSGTQYF. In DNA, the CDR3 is TGTGCCTGGAGTGTTTCAGGGACGCAGTACTTC.

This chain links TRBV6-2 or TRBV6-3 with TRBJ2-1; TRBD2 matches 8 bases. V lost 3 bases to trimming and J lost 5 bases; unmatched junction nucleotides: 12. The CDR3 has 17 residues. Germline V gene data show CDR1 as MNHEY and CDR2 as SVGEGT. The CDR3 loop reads CASSYRRGARPNNEQFF. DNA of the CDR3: TGTGCCAGCAGTTATCGGCGGGGGGCCCGACCGAACAATGAGCAGTTCTTC.

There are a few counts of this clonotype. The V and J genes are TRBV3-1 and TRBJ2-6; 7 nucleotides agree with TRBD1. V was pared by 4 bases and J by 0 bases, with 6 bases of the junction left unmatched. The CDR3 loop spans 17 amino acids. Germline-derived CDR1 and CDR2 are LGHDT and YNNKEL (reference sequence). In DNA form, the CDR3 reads TGTGCCAGCAGCCCCAGACAGGGCCTCTCTGGGGCCAACGTCCTGACTTTC. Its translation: CASSPRQGLSGANVLTF.

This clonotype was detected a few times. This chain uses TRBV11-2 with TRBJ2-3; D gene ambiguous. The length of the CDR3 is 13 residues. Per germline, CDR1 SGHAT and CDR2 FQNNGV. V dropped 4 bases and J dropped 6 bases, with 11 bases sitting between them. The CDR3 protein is CASSSARLDTQYF. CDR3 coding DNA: TGTGCCAGCAGCTCCGCCCGGCTCGATACGCAGTATTTT.

Written as DNA, the CDR3 is TGTGCCAGCAGCAAACCGGGACAGGGGAACACTGAAGCTTTCTTT. It yields the protein CASSKPGQGNTEAFF. The chain carries TRBV3-1 and TRBJ1-1; 9 bases line up with TRBD1. V lost 5 bases, J lost 1 base, and 5 bases stayed unmatched. Germline V gene sequence: CDR1 LGHDT, CDR2 YNNKEL (reference sequence). The CDR3 spans 15 residues.

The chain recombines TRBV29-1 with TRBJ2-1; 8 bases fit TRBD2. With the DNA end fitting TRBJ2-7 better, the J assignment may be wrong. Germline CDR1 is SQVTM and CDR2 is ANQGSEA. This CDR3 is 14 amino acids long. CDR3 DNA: TGCAGCGTTGAGGGACTAGAAAGTTACAATGAGCAGTACTTC. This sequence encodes CSVEGLESYNEQYF.

The CDR3 DNA reads as TGTGCCGTTGGATCCCTGAGCGGGGGGGTCACAGATACGCAGTATTTT. Translating it yields CAVGSLSGGVTDTQYF. V gene TRBV10-3 combines with J gene TRBJ2-3; 10 bases map to TRBD2. The CDR3 contains 16 residues. The J segment lost 2 bases and the V segment lost 11 bases, leaving 13 bases of the junction unmatched. Germline-derived CDR1 and CDR2 are ENHRY and SYGVKD.

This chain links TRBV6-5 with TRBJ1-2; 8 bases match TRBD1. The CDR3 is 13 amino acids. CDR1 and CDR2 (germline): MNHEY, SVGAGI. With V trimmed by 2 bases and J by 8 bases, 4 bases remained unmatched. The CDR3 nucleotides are TGTGCCAGCAGTTACCAGGGGGCGCGAGGCTACACCTTC. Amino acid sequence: CASSYQGARGYTF.

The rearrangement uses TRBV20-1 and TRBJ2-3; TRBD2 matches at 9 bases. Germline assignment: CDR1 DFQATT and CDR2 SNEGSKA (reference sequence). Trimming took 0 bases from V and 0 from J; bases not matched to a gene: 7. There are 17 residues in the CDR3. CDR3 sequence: CSARDPGLAGSTDTQYF. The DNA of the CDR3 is TGCAGTGCTAGAGATCCAGGGCTAGCGGGGAGCACAGATACGCAGTATTTT.

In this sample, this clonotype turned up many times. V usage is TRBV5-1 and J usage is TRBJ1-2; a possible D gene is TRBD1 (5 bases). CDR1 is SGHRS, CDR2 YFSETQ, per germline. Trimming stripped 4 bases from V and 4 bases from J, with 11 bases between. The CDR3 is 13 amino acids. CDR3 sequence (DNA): TGCGCCAGCAGCCCGAGAGGGGCCTATGGCTACACCTTC. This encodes CASSPRGAYGYTF.

CDR3 sequence: CASSLADDEQYF. As DNA, the CDR3 is TGTGCCAGCAGTTTGGCGGACGACGAGCAGTACTTC. The V call is TRBV28, the J call TRBJ2-7; no clear D gene. The V end lost 3 bases, the J end lost 5 bases, and 8 bases lay between the germline ends. The germline V gene has CDR1 MDHEN and CDR2 SYDVKM. The CDR3 extends over 12 amino acids. Filled out from reference TRBV28 and TRBJ2-7, the complete variable domain reads DVKVTQSSRYLVKRTGEKVFLECVQDMDHENMFWYRQDPGLGLRLIYFSYDVKMKEKGDIPEGYSVSREKKERFSLILESASTNQTSMYLCASSLADDEQYFGPGTRLTVT.

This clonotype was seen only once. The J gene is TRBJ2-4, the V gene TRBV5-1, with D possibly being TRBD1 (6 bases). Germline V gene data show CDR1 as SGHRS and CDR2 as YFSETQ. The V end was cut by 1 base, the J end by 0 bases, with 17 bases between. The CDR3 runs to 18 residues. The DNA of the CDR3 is TGCGCCAGCAGCTTGCGGGCAGGGGACACCCTAGCCAAAAACATTCAGTACTTC. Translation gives CASSLRAGDTLAKNIQYF. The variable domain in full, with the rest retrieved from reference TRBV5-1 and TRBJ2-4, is KAGVTQTPRYLIKTRGQQVTLSCSPISGHRSVSWYQQTPGQGLQFLFEYFSETQRNKGNFPGRFSGRQFSNSRSEMNVSTLELGDSALYLCASSLRAGDTLAKNIQYFGAGTRLSVL.

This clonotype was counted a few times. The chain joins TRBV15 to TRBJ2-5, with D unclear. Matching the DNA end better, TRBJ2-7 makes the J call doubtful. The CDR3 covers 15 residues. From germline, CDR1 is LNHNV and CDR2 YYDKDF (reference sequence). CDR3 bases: TGTGCCACCAGCAGAGATCTTGGTGGAACAAACGAGCAGTACTTC. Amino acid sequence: CATSRDLGGTNEQYF.